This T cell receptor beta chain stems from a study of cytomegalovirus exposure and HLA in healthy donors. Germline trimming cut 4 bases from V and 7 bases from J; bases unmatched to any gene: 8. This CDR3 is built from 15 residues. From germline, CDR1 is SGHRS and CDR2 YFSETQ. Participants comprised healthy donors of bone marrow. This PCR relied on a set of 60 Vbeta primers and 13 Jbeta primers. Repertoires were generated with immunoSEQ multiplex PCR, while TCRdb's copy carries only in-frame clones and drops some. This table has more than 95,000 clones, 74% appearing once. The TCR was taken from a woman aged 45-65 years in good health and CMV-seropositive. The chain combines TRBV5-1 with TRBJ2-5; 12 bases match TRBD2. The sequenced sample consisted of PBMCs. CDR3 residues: CASSRTSGEGVTQYF. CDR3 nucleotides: TGCGCCAGCAGCCGGACTAGCGGGGAAGGTGTGACCCAGTACTTC.